This T cell receptor (beta chain) was identified in a study of a mutant IDH1 vaccine in newly diagnosed glioma. Study results and caveats: Shifts in the top peripheral T cell clonotypes seemed unrelated to pseudoprogression. Induction of immune responses by the vaccine occurred in just under 95% of patients.

The CDR3 runs 11 residues. V lost 5 bases, J lost 10 bases, and 9 bases lay in between. Germline V gene data show CDR1 as SEHNR and CDR2 as FQNEAQ (reference sequence). Using immunoSEQ multiplex PCR, the repertoire was profiled, and TCRdb retains in-frame clones only, with some absent. The data hold just over 65,000 clones, with approximately 84% observed a single time. As for this clone: Its target is not known.

Stated time point: week 35, safety follow-up. Each vaccine dose was 300 ug of mutant IDH1 20-mer peptide, with topical imiquimod. The gene calls are TRBV7-9 and TRBJ2-1; D is undetermined. This clonotype originated in a young man with glioma. The material sequenced was PBMCs, taken from a glioma patient whose treatment included an IDH1 peptide vaccine. The CDR3 region has the DNA TGTGCCAGCAGCCAGCTCTGGGAGCAGTTCTTC. The encoded protein is CASSQLWEQFF.